The following is a TCR beta chain sequence with its context. Only a few counts were recorded for this clonotype. The target of this receptor is not known. No base quality values were provided; no much bigger clone lies one nucleotide off. The donors were some 39 Caucasian individuals from Russia, aged 6 to 90 years, who were systemically healthy. Each donor gave around 9.8 milliliters of peripheral blood, collected into EDTA-treated Vacutainer tubes. Ficoll-Paque density-gradient centrifugation was used to isolate PBMCs, with at least 6.5 million obtained per sample. Total RNA, at least 6 micrograms per sample, was extracted from PBMCs with Trizol reagent. For every donor, an aliquot of PBMCs went through flow cytometry to measure the percentages of naive CD45RAhigh/CD27high T cells. There are 15 amino acids in the CDR3, from cysteine to phenylalanine inclusive. Of the read, only the CDR3 DNA is kept; its 45 bases are in frame from base 1. Looking up the germline V gene yields CDR1 SGDLS and CDR2 YYNGEE. After removal of 0 bases from V and 6 bases from J, the junction retains 6 bases not matched to a gene.

Receptor libraries were prepared by 5' RACE. The reads were generated on an Illumina HiSeq 2500. A second PCR of roughly 7 to 11 cycles was performed with a sample-barcoded 5' primer and a J-beta primer mix. A template-switch 5' adaptor carrying 12 random nucleotides introduced a unique molecular identifier onto each TCR beta cDNA molecule. Each sample yielded at least 2.5 million CDR3-containing paired-end reads. All of the RNA was converted into first-strand cDNA using the Mint cDNA synthesis kit, with a TRBC-specific oligonucleotide serving as the primer. After uracil-DNA glycosylase treatment, a first 18-cycle PCR used universal primers M1SS and BC2_uni_R on all cDNA. Processing in the source paper ran as follows. Each sample was normalized by randomly selecting 1 million high-quality reads, each carrying a distinct molecular identifier. Reads sharing molecular identifiers were discarded rather than binned into consensus sequences. MiTCR, run with a Q25 quality threshold and the strictest error-elimination algorithm, handled CDR3 identification, clonotype clustering and error correction. Lower-bound total TCR beta diversity was estimated with a nonparametric unseen species model using Euler transformation. TCRdb reprocessing: public reads trimmed at Q25 with fastp, clones called with MiXCR, in-frame beta chains kept. Identical CDR3 proteins give one entry, which carries the most common genes and DNA. The V and J calls were not made by the authors but by TCRdb's processing. Present in this sample are 1.5 million to 2 million distinct CDR3 sequences, roughly 32% of which were seen just once. About 10% of the sample is taken by the ten largest.

This record comes from a study of blood T cells in healthy people across ages (dated by TCRdb to about 2015). Notes on the research overall: Template switching captured roughly one uniquely barcoded TCR beta cDNA molecule per two T cells in model experiments. Using deep sequencing normalized with unique cDNA molecular identifiers, the study measured how TCR beta repertoire diversity changes with age. The donors were divided into four age groups: young (average approximately 17 years), middle-aged (approximately 39), aged (under 70) and long-lived (roughly 86). To avoid experimental bias, donors of different ages were randomly spread across the sequencing lanes. Two additional independent replicas of 1 million unique cDNA reads from the same blood draw were analyzed for two donors (one aged 18 to 30 and one aged 80 or older).

What the work shows at the level of the full study, not this receptor alone: As age increased, observed TCR beta diversity per million T cells dropped in a roughly linear way, and a significant reduction was already evident by age around 41. Estimates of total diversity based on one million sequenced T cells were considered lower bounds and underestimates. Observed TCR beta diversity correlated strongly with the percentage of naive T cells measured by flow cytometry. Because the CMV infection status of the donors was unknown, age-related changes in expanded clonotypes may potentially have been confounded. Compared with the aged group, more naive CD4+ T cells, fewer expanded clones and increased TCR diversity were shown by the long-lived group, suggesting age selection. Since profiling was done on bulk unsorted PBMCs, naive and antigen-experienced compartments could not be conclusively compared.

The receptor was derived from a woman aged 30 to 39 in good health. Sequenced input: blood. The chain is assembled from TRBV9 and TRBJ2-7, with 10 bases in between that match TRBD1. In nucleotides, the sequence is TGTGCCAGCAGCGTAGCTCCGGGACAGGGGTCCGAGCAGTACTTC. This sequence encodes CASSVAPGQGSEQYF. Here the CDR3 is joined to the reference TRBV9 and TRBJ2-7 genes, and the full variable domain is: DSGVTQTPKHLITATGQRVTLRCSPRSGDLSVYWYQQSLDQGLQFLIQYYNGEERAKGNILERFSAQQFPDLHSELNLSSLELGDSALYFCASSVAPGQGSEQYFGPGTRLTVT.